The 17 T cell receptor beta chains below were found in one sample sequenced in a study of beta chain features in type 1 diabetes. cDNA synthesis used the whole RNA isolate, giving expressed TCRB sequences. The method was immunoSEQ multiplex PCR; TCRdb's version includes in-frame clones alone and lacks a portion of them. The sample yields around 500,000 clones, roughly 11% seen once. The sequencing input was naive CD4+ T cells from blood. Every receptor here comes from a woman younger than 35 in good health.

The sample holds a few counts of this clone. The chain has TRBV30 and TRBJ2-7; 9 positions match TRBD2. The CDR3 is made up of 17 amino acids. Germline assignment: CDR1 GTSNPN and CDR2 SVGIG (reference sequence). Trimming removed 2 bases from V and 3 bases from J; junction bases left unmatched: 14. The CDR3 protein is CAWSRNRDSSGNYEQYF. CDR3 in DNA: TGTGCCTGGAGTCGAAATCGAGACTCTAGCGGGAACTACGAGCAGTACTTC. The variable domain in full, with the rest retrieved from reference TRBV30 and TRBJ2-7, is SQTIHQWPATLVQPVGSPLSLECTVEGTSNPNLYWYRQAAGRGLQLLFYSVGIGQISSEVPQNLSASRPQDRQFILSSKKLLLSDSGFYLCAWSRNRDSSGNYEQYFGPGTRLTVT.

This clone was seen more than once but under ten times. This CDR3 reads CASSNLGYEEQYV. In nucleotides, the CDR3 is TGTGCCAGCAGTAACTTAGGATACGAAGAGCAGTACGTC. The V call is TRBV28, the J call TRBJ2-7; D unresolved. The V gene's germline CDR1 is MDHEN and CDR2 SYDVKM. V was shortened by 5 bases and J by 7 bases, with 15 bases between the two germline ends. This CDR3 is 13 amino acids long.

This clone was counted a few times. V gene TRBV18 combines with J gene TRBJ2-7, with D tentatively TRBD1 (5 bases). The CDR3 has 15 residues. Germline V gives CDR1 KGHSH, CDR2 LQKENI. V lost 2 bases to trimming and J lost 6 bases, with 17 bases between them. Here the CDR3 reads CASSPVAGQLVEQYF. For the CDR3, the DNA is TGTGCCAGCTCACCAGTGGCAGGGCAGTTGGTCGAGCAGTACTTC.

Only one count was recorded for this clone. V and J are TRBV5-1 and TRBJ2-1, with 7 bases identical to TRBD1. Trimming took 2 bases from V and 0 from J; bases not matched to a gene: 2. The CDR3 is 15 amino acids. Germline-derived CDR1 and CDR2 are SGHRS and YFSETQ. CDR3 nucleotide sequence: TGCGCCAGCAGCTTTGACAGGGCCTCCTACAATGAGCAGTTCTTC. Translated: CASSFDRASYNEQFF.

V and J are TRBV20-1 and TRBJ2-1; perhaps TRBD1 as D (5 bases). V gave up 4 bases and J gave up 7 bases, with 8 bases separating them. The CDR3 is 11 amino acids. Germline CDR1 and CDR2: DFQATT and SNEGSKA (reference sequence). The CDR3 DNA is TGCAGTGCTATCAAGGGGAATGAGCAGTTCTTC. Amino acids: CSAIKGNEQFF.

The chain combines TRBV25-1 with TRBJ2-3; the D is unclear. Germline-derived CDR1 and CDR2 are MGHDK and SYGVNS. The CDR3 contains 13 residues. The V and J ends lost 2 bases and 0 bases respectively, with 3 bases between them. Written as DNA, the CDR3 is TGTGCCAGCAGTGAAAGAAGCACAGATACGCAGTATTTT. This sequence encodes CASSERSTDTQYF.

This clone was picked up a small number of times. The J gene is TRBJ2-1, the V gene TRBV7-9, with TRBD1 identical over 10 bases. Germline CDR1 SEHNR, CDR2 FQNEAQ (reference sequence). The CDR3 is 16 residues long. V was clipped by 6 bases and J by 3 bases; unmatched bases: 8. CDR3 sequence: CASSPGQGTNYNEQFF. The CDR3 DNA is TGTGCCAGCAGTCCGGGACAGGGGACCAACTACAATGAGCAGTTCTTC.

V and J are TRBV7-7 and TRBJ2-3, with D maybe TRBD1 (7 bases). The CDR3 spans 15 residues. From germline, CDR1 is SSHAT and CDR2 FNYEAQ (reference sequence). V lost 5 bases and J lost 0, with 12 bases in between. The DNA of the CDR3 is TGTGCCAGCAGCCGCGGGACAGCAAGCACAGATACGCAGTATTTT. As protein: CASSRGTASTDTQYF.

The V and J genes are TRBV6-1 and TRBJ2-5; D gene unclear. The germline V and J ends were trimmed by 7 bases and 5 bases, with 11 bases remaining between them. Germline CDR1 MNHNS, CDR2 SASEGT. The CDR3 runs 12 residues. CDR3 bases: TGTGCCAGCAACCCCTCGCGGGAGACCCAGTACTTC. Encoded protein: CASNPSRETQYF.

V is TRBV5-1 and J is TRBJ1-5; 7 positions match TRBD1. The germline V gene encodes CDR1 SGHRS and CDR2 YFSETQ. V was pared by 2 bases and J by 6 bases, with 11 bases of the junction left unmatched. The CDR3 spans 16 residues. The DNA for the CDR3 is TGCGCCAGCAGCTTTCTACCGACAGGGTCCGGTCAGCCCCAGCATTTT. It codes for CASSFLPTGSGQPQHF.

With regard to this clone: A junction boundary mismatches the germline segment, possibly from a read error. The rearrangement links TRBV25-1 to TRBJ1-6; maybe TRBD1 (5 bases). The CDR3 runs 16 residues. Germline assignment: CDR1 MGHDK and CDR2 SYGVNS. CDR3: CASSDPSWGNNSPLHF. As DNA, the CDR3 is TGTGCCAGCAGTGATCCCTCCTGGGGGAATAACTCACCCCTCCACTTT.

The chain links TRBV2 to TRBJ2-1; 10 bases fit TRBD1. V lost 4 bases and J lost 6; bases outside the gene matches: 6. From germline, CDR1 is SNHLY and CDR2 FYNNEI. The CDR3 covers 15 residues. This CDR3 reads CASSGVDRGPNEQFF. DNA of the CDR3: TGTGCCAGCAGTGGGGTTGACAGGGGGCCCAATGAGCAGTTCTTC.

V is TRBV28 and J is TRBJ1-6; D not certain. CDR3 length: 13 residues. The germline V gene has CDR1 MDHEN and CDR2 SYDVKM. The V gene lost 7 bases and the J gene lost 5 bases, with 9 bases spanning the gap. CDR3 bases: TGTGCCAGCACAGGATCCCATAATTCACCCCTCCACTTT. Translation gives CASTGSHNSPLHF.

The CDR3 DNA is TGTGCCAGCAGCCAAGTCCCAGGGGGCTACACTGAAGCTTTCTTT. It translates to CASSQVPGGYTEAFF. The chain carries TRBV14 and TRBJ1-1; 8 bases fit TRBD1. The length of the CDR3 is 15 residues. The germline CDR1 and CDR2 sequences are SGHDN and FVKESK. Trimming at V came to 1 base and at J to 3 bases, leaving 4 bases not matched to a gene.

This clone was picked up a small number of times. CDR3 sequence: CASSPAVDSPLHF. In DNA, the CDR3 is TGTGCCAGCTCCCCTGCAGTGGATTCACCCCTCCACTTT. The chain uses TRBV18 and TRBJ1-6, with no clear D. V lost 6 bases, J lost 8 bases, and 11 bases lay in between. The CDR3 contains 13 residues. Per the germline V gene, CDR1 is KGHSH and CDR2 is LQKENI.

Concerning this clone: This sequence may be a read error, since a much larger clone differs from it by one base. The chain has TRBV13 and TRBJ2-7; D uncertain. The V end lost 5 bases, the J end lost 2 bases, and 4 bases lay between the germline ends. The CDR3 sequence is 11 residues long. The V gene's germline CDR1 is PRHDT and CDR2 FYEKMQ (reference sequence). The CDR3 sequence is CASSLAYEQYF. The CDR3 DNA reads TGTGCCAGCAGCCTCGCCTACGAGCAGTACTTC.

The chain carries TRBV5-1 and TRBJ2-7, with unresolved D. From germline, CDR1 is SGHRS and CDR2 YFSETQ. The CDR3 loop spans 16 amino acids. The V gene lost 2 bases and the J gene lost 4 bases, with 19 bases spanning the gap. CDR3 nucleotide sequence: TGCGCCAGCAGCTTCGCCCCTGTCACCCAGCTGTACGAGCAGTACTTC. Its translation is CASSFAPVTQLYEQYF.